This T cell receptor (beta chain) was recorded in a study of blood T cell repertoires in COVID-19. Study as a whole: Nucleic acid was either cDNA or gDNA, and it came from T cells, B-cell-depleted T cells, or PBMCs.

This CDR3 comprises 14 residues. CDR1 and CDR2 from the germline V gene are SGHRS and YFSETQ. The V end was cut by 0 bases, the J end by 5 bases, with 6 bases between. Under the authors' procedure: Amplification from reference gene primers served as the basis for estimated nucleated cell counts. The repertoire was sequenced with immunoSEQ multiplex PCR; TCRdb's copy has only in-frame clones and lacks some. That table is the source of V, J and clone size, and D and trimming were worked out from the DNA. This table holds around 70,000 clones, 70% to 75% found once. The TCR was taken from a man aged 65-85 years with acute or convalescent COVID-19. The V and J genes are TRBV5-1 and TRBJ1-6; the D is unclear. The sequenced sample was peripheral blood. The CDR3 nucleotides are TGCGCCAGCAGCTTGGCCGGGAATAATTCACCCCTCCACTTT. Protein product: CASSLAGNNSPLHF.